This passage covers 32 T cell receptor beta chains from one sample sequenced in a study of cytomegalovirus exposure and HLA in healthy donors. The PCR ran on 60 Vbeta and 13 Jbeta primers. Only in-frame clones appear in the TCRdb table, and some are missing; sequencing was by immunoSEQ multiplex PCR. The table records some 130,000 clones, more than 80% of them present only once. The material sequenced was PBMCs. The origin of the receptors is a woman between 25 and 40 years old in good health and CMV-seropositive.

The rearrangement links TRBV5-1 to TRBJ1-1; 11 bases fit TRBD1. V lost 3 bases, J lost 6 bases, and 10 bases stayed unmatched. Germline CDR1 is SGHRS and CDR2 is YFSETQ. The CDR3 loop spans 16 amino acids. The CDR3 DNA reads TGCGCCAGCAGCTACCGAGGGACAGGGGGATCTCCTGAAGCTTTCTTT. It translates to CASSYRGTGGSPEAFF.

The rearrangement joins TRBV7-9 to TRBJ2-7; perhaps TRBD2 as D (5 bases). CDR3 length equals 13 residues. Germline-derived CDR1 and CDR2 are SEHNR and FQNEAQ (reference sequence). Between the trimmed V and J ends, which lost 4 bases and 4 bases, there was a span of 11 bases. This CDR3 is CASSSYSEYEQYF. In nucleotides, the CDR3 is TGTGCCAGCAGCTCTTATAGCGAGTACGAGCAGTACTTC.

This clone was seen only a few times. The V and J genes are TRBV11-2 and TRBJ1-5, with 7 bases fitting TRBD1. J gave up 6 bases and V 5 bases, and 4 bases lay outside the gene matches. The germline gives CDR1 SGHAT, CDR2 FQNNGV. The CDR3 contains 13 residues. The CDR3 region is CASSPQGGQPQHF. The CDR3, as DNA: TGTGCCAGCAGCCCCCAGGGGGGTCAGCCCCAGCATTTT.

The chain joins TRBV5-1 to TRBJ2-1; 9 bases match TRBD2. CDR1 SGHRS and CDR2 YFSETQ come from the germline V gene. CDR3 length: 13 amino acids. The CDR3 sequence is CALLAGYLNEQFF. In DNA, the CDR3 is TGCGCGCTACTAGCGGGCTACCTCAATGAGCAGTTCTTC.

V gene TRBV28 combines with J gene TRBJ2-1; perhaps TRBD1 as D (6 bases). CDR3 size: 17 residues. Germline-derived CDR1 and CDR2 are MDHEN and SYDVKM. V was pared by 6 bases and J by 4 bases, with 22 bases between. CDR3 loop: CASRVNREWVGYNEQFF. Written as DNA, the CDR3 is TGTGCCAGCAGGGTAAACAGGGAATGGGTAGGGTACAATGAGCAGTTCTTC.

The chain carries TRBV6-5 and TRBJ1-2; D remains ambiguous. Germline CDR1 and CDR2: MNHEY and SVGAGI. The CDR3 runs to 13 residues. V lost 2 bases, J lost 8 bases, and 12 bases lay in between. The CDR3 nucleotides are TGTGCCAGCAGTTACGAAGGACTAGGAGGCTACACCTTC. Protein sequence: CASSYEGLGGYTF.

The chain is built from TRBV28 and TRBJ2-1; 8 bases map to TRBD1. Germline V gives CDR1 MDHEN, CDR2 SYDVKM. The CDR3 is 16 residues long. V lost 2 bases to trimming and J lost 4 bases; unmatched junction nucleotides: 7. Here the CDR3 DNA reads TGTGCCAGCAGTTTAGTAGCCGGGACAGGATACAATGAGCAGTTCTTC. Its protein product is CASSLVAGTGYNEQFF.

The gene calls are TRBV2 and TRBJ1-4; D possibly corresponds to TRBD1 (6 bases). CDR3 length: 15 amino acids. With 5 bases removed from V and 8 bases from J, the gap between germline ends came to 18 bases. Germline values: CDR1 SNHLY, CDR2 FYNNEI. CDR3 amino acids: CASSSITGFGEKLFF. The CDR3, as DNA: TGTGCCAGCAGTTCAATTACAGGGTTTGGGGAAAAACTGTTTTTT.

J is TRBJ1-2 and V is TRBV10-1; 9 nucleotides match TRBD1. Germline lookup yields CDR1 WNHNN and CDR2 SYGVQD (reference sequence). Losses at the gene ends were 5 bases for V and 6 bases for J; bases not matched to a gene: 25. The CDR3 spans 20 residues. CDR3 region: CASSTGRGRPLDRGKDGYTF. The CDR3 DNA sequence: TGCGCCAGCAGTACTGGGAGGGGAAGGCCCTTGGACAGGGGAAAAGATGGCTACACCTTC.

This chain connects TRBV19 to TRBJ2-3; 7 positions match TRBD2. Germline loops: CDR1 LNHDA, CDR2 SQIVND (reference sequence). J gave up 1 base and V 8 bases, and 9 bases lay outside the gene matches. This CDR3 contains 15 residues. CDR3 sequence reads: CASQEREGRTDTQYF. CDR3 nucleotide sequence: TGTGCCAGTCAGGAGAGGGAGGGCCGCACAGATACGCAGTATTTT.

The chain recombines TRBV6-5 with TRBJ2-7; no firm D call. The V end was cut by 2 bases, the J end by 6 bases, with 11 bases between. Germline CDR1 is MNHEY and CDR2 is SVGAGI. This CDR3 is 13 amino acids long. CDR3 DNA: TGTGCCAGCAGTTACGGGTTAGCCTCCGAGCAGTACTTC. The encoded protein is CASSYGLASEQYF.

This sequence joins TRBV5-4 and TRBJ1-2; D remains unclear. V dropped 0 bases and J dropped 8 bases, with 17 bases sitting between them. The CDR3 consists of 15 residues. From germline, CDR1 is SGHNT and CDR2 YYREEE (reference sequence). The CDR3 sequence is CASSLAGDATMGYTF. Here the CDR3 DNA reads TGTGCCAGCAGCTTGGCCGGGGATGCAACGATGGGCTACACCTTC. The whole variable domain, filled in from reference TRBV5-4 and TRBJ1-2, reads ETGVTQSPTHLIKTRGQQVTLRCSSQSGHNTVSWYQQALGQGPQFIFQYYREEENGRGNFPPRFSGLQFPNYSSELNVNALELDDSALYLCASSLAGDATMGYTFGSGTRLTVV.

The V and J genes are TRBV27 and TRBJ1-1; D is uncertain. The length of the CDR3 is 13 residues. Germline V gives CDR1 MNHEY, CDR2 SMNVEV (reference sequence). Trimming cost V 6 bases and J 1 base, with 9 bases left between them. In nucleotides, the CDR3 is TGTGCCAGCAGGGGCCTTCAGAACACTGAAGCTTTCTTT. Protein sequence: CASRGLQNTEAFF.

The chain links TRBV28 to TRBJ1-4; TRBD1 is a possible D gene (5 bases). Per the germline V gene, CDR1 is MDHEN and CDR2 is SYDVKM. The CDR3 covers 17 residues. V lost 5 bases, J lost 0 bases, and 16 bases lay in between. The CDR3 DNA is TGTGCCAGCAGTCCATGGGGAGGGGCACCAACTAATGAAAAACTGTTTTTT. Amino acid sequence: CASSPWGGAPTNEKLFF. Drawing the rest from reference TRBV28 and TRBJ1-4, the complete variable domain is DVKVTQSSRYLVKRTGEKVFLECVQDMDHENMFWYRQDPGLGLRLIYFSYDVKMKEKGDIPEGYSVSREKKERFSLILESASTNQTSMYLCASSPWGGAPTNEKLFFGSGTQLSVL.

The chain recombines TRBV5-1 with TRBJ1-6, with TRBD1 matching 12 bases. Unmatched junction bases numbered 6, after V lost 4 bases and J lost 7 bases. CDR1 is SGHRS and CDR2 is YFSETQ in the germline V gene. The CDR3 has 16 amino acids. The CDR3 loop is CASSAGGTGGNSPLHF. The CDR3 coding sequence is TGCGCCAGCAGCGCCGGGGGGACAGGGGGCAATTCACCCCTCCACTTT.

V gene TRBV28 combines with J gene TRBJ1-5, with D perhaps matching TRBD1 (6 bases). The CDR3 is made up of 15 amino acids. V was clipped by 3 bases and J by 1 base, with 10 bases between them. The germline V gene has CDR1 MDHEN and CDR2 SYDVKM. The CDR3 nucleotides read TGTGCCAGCAGTTTCCCAGGGGTGAGCAATCAGCCCCAGCATTTT. Amino acid sequence: CASSFPGVSNQPQHF.

V gene TRBV19 combines with J gene TRBJ1-1; D ambiguous. Per the germline V gene, CDR1 is LNHDA and CDR2 is SQIVND (reference sequence). This CDR3 has 12 amino acids. Trimming pared 3 bases from V and 1 base from J, leaving 3 bases between. CDR3 residues: CASSIRNTEAFF. The CDR3 DNA reads as TGTGCCAGTAGTATCCGGAACACTGAAGCTTTCTTT.

This clone appeared once. The chain has TRBV25-1 and TRBJ2-3, with D tentatively TRBD2 (6 bases). V shed 4 bases and J shed 2 bases, with 16 bases lying between them. This CDR3 comprises 16 residues. Germline assignment: CDR1 MGHDK and CDR2 SYGVNS. DNA for the CDR3: TGTGCCAGCAGTGTCTCCGGGACTGGCTTCACAGATACGCAGTATTTT. Encoded protein: CASSVSGTGFTDTQYF.

This clone was observed a single time. This sequence joins TRBV19 and TRBJ1-4, with unresolved D. This CDR3 has 14 amino acids. Trimming took off 3 bases at V and 6 bases at J, with 11 bases between the two ends. Germline V gene data show CDR1 as LNHDA and CDR2 as SQIVND (reference sequence). In nucleotides, the CDR3 is TGTGCCAGTAGTATTGCGGGATTTGATGAAAAACTGTTTTTT. Translating gives CASSIAGFDEKLFF.

V and J are TRBV7-3 and TRBJ2-2; 12 bases are a match to TRBD2. V was clipped by 5 bases and J by 5 bases; unmatched bases: 6. This CDR3 has 16 residues. The germline V gene has CDR1 SGHTA and CDR2 FQGTGA. The CDR3 sequence: CASSPTSGRWTGELFF. CDR3 DNA: TGTGCCAGCAGCCCAACTAGCGGGAGGTGGACCGGGGAGCTGTTTTTT.

The V gene is TRBV5-1, the J gene TRBJ1-1; 8 nucleotides align to TRBD1. The CDR3 spans 17 residues. Germline V lookup: CDR1 SGHRS, CDR2 YFSETQ. Losses at the gene ends were 1 base for V and 5 bases for J; bases not matched to a gene: 13. CDR3 nucleotides: TGCGCCAGCAGCTTGAAGGTCACAGGGGGAAGGACGACTGAAGCTTTCTTT. Protein sequence: CASSLKVTGGRTTEAFF. Supplemented by reference TRBV5-1 and TRBJ1-1, the full variable domain reads KAGVTQTPRYLIKTRGQQVTLSCSPISGHRSVSWYQQTPGQGLQFLFEYFSETQRNKGNFPGRFSGRQFSNSRSEMNVSTLELGDSALYLCASSLKVTGGRTTEAFFGQGTRLTVV.

The chain recombines TRBV28 with TRBJ2-3; 9 positions agree with TRBD1. J lost 2 bases, V lost 6 bases, and 6 bases had no gene match. CDR3 size: 15 residues. The germline V gene encodes CDR1 MDHEN and CDR2 SYDVKM. CDR3 coding DNA: TGTGCCAGCAGAACGGACAGGGGATACACAGATACGCAGTATTTT. It yields the protein CASRTDRGYTDTQYF.

This clone has only one observation. The V gene is TRBV5-1, the J gene TRBJ2-7, with D tentatively TRBD1 (5 bases). Germline V gene lookup returns CDR1 SGHRS and CDR2 YFSETQ. The CDR3 runs to 13 residues. V gave up 8 bases and J gave up 5 bases, with 17 bases separating them. This CDR3 reads CASGAGSGDEQYF. The CDR3, as DNA: TGCGCCAGTGGGGCCGGATCTGGTGACGAGCAGTACTTC.

Points on this clone: Distinct nucleotide sequences in the sample also encode this CDR3. This rearrangement joins TRBV6-6 to TRBJ1-1; D not certain. The CDR3 loop spans 14 amino acids. The germline CDR1 and CDR2 sequences are MNHNY and SVGAGI (reference sequence). The V and J ends lost 0 bases and 2 bases respectively, with 7 bases between them. The CDR3, as DNA: TGTGCCAGCAGTTACTCGGAGGGTAACACTGAAGCTTTCTTT. Residues: CASSYSEGNTEAFF.

V gene TRBV7-9 combines with J gene TRBJ2-1, with D perhaps TRBD2 (6 bases). V lost 5 bases and J 8 bases, leaving 13 bases between the germline ends. Germline V gene sequence: CDR1 SEHNR, CDR2 FQNEAQ (reference sequence). The CDR3 consists of 13 residues. The CDR3 reads CASSSSSDHEQFF. The CDR3 bases are TGTGCCAGCAGCAGTTCTAGCGACCATGAGCAGTTCTTC.

This clone has just a few counts. The CDR3 nucleotides are TGTGCCAGCAGCGTAGCTATAGGTGGCAGGGACTATGGCTACACCTTC. As protein: CASSVAIGGRDYGYTF. The V and J genes are TRBV9 and TRBJ1-2, with D possibly being TRBD1 (5 bases). The CDR3 spans 16 residues. CDR1 and CDR2 (germline): SGDLS, YYNGEE. Trimming took 0 bases from V and 3 from J, leaving 15 bases between them.

This chain connects TRBV6-1 to TRBJ1-5; 7 bases map to TRBD1. The CDR3 is 16 residues long. Germline CDR1 and CDR2: MNHNS and SASEGT. The junction had 5 bases not matched to a gene; V was cut back by 2 bases and J by 1 base. CDR3 sequence reads: CASSERQGWSNQPQHF. In nucleotides, the CDR3 is TGTGCCAGCAGTGAAAGACAGGGATGGAGCAATCAGCCCCAGCATTTT.

This chain links TRBV6-1 with TRBJ2-3, with a tentative D call TRBD2 (5 bases). CDR3 length: 12 residues. Germline values: CDR1 MNHNS, CDR2 SASEGT. V was shortened by 7 bases and J by 8 bases, with 13 bases between the two germline ends. The CDR3 reads CASTRGGGTQYF. CDR3 DNA sequence: TGTGCCAGCACACGAGGTGGAGGTACGCAGTATTTT.

The J gene is TRBJ1-1, the V gene TRBV28; D gene ambiguous. This CDR3 is built from 11 residues. From germline, CDR1 is MDHEN and CDR2 SYDVKM. V was clipped by 11 bases and J by 11 bases, with 18 bases between them. The CDR3 loop is CAALGRDKAFF. CDR3 bases: TGTGCCGCCTTAGGACGGGATAAGGCTTTCTTT.

V gene TRBV29-1 combines with J gene TRBJ2-1; 8 nucleotides agree with TRBD2. Trimming removed 6 bases from V and 1 base from J; junction bases left unmatched: 5. This CDR3 spans 14 amino acids. Germline values: CDR1 SQVTM, CDR2 ANQGSEA. CDR3 loop: CSVRGGASYNEQFF. CDR3 nucleotides: TGCAGCGTCCGGGGGGGAGCGTCCTACAATGAGCAGTTCTTC.

V and J are TRBV28 and TRBJ1-5; D may be TRBD1 (5 bases). CDR3 length equals 14 residues. The germline gives CDR1 MDHEN, CDR2 SYDVKM. The V gene lost 4 bases and the J gene lost 2 bases, with 9 bases spanning the gap. CDR3 nucleotides: TGTGCCAGCAGTTACAGGTCCGGCAATCAGCCCCAGCATTTT. This translates into CASSYRSGNQPQHF.

The chain combines TRBV28 with TRBJ1-1; a possible D gene is TRBD1 (5 bases). Per germline, CDR1 MDHEN and CDR2 SYDVKM. Trimming took off 3 bases at V and 0 bases at J, with 11 bases between the two ends. The CDR3 extends over 15 amino acids. The CDR3 region has the DNA TGTGCCAGCAGTTTGCAGGGTCTAGTGAACACTGAAGCTTTCTTT. Amino acids: CASSLQGLVNTEAFF.